The 3 T cell receptor beta chains reported below all come from one sample, sequenced in a study of T cell responses to AZD1222 COVID-19 vaccine. Assay used: immunoSEQ multiplex PCR; TCRdb lists only in-frame clones, some missing. The sample comprises under 150,000 clones, about 87% of which are singletons, and roughly 6% rests with the top ten. This specimen consisted of peripheral blood, obtained on day 0 of AZD1222 vaccination. Receptors were obtained from an adult in good health.

The chain employs TRBV19 and TRBJ1-5; unclear D gene. The CDR3 runs to 13 residues. Trimming shortened V by 3 bases and J by 4 bases, and 7 bases separated the two germline ends. Germline assignment: CDR1 LNHDA and CDR2 SQIVND (reference sequence). The CDR3 spells CASSMKDNQPQHF. The CDR3 bases are TGTGCCAGTAGTATGAAGGATAATCAGCCCCAGCATTTT.

This chain uses TRBV29-1 with TRBJ2-2, with 12 bases fitting TRBD2. The germline CDR1 and CDR2 sequences are SQVTM and ANQGSEA. There are 16 residues in the CDR3. The V gene end was trimmed by 7 bases and the J gene end by 4 bases; junction bases not matched to a gene: 10. In DNA form, the CDR3 reads TGCAGCGCGGCCGGGACTAGCGGGTCCCGCACCGGGGAGCTGTTTTTT. Protein: CSAAGTSGSRTGELFF.

This clone has just a few counts. The chain joins TRBV13 to TRBJ1-1; D uncertain. V was clipped by 5 bases and J by 5 bases, with 12 bases between them. There are 13 residues in the CDR3. Germline CDR1 and CDR2: PRHDT and FYEKMQ (reference sequence). CDR3 sequence reads: CASSPPLGTEAFF. For the CDR3, the DNA is TGTGCCAGCAGCCCCCCCCTTGGGACTGAAGCTTTCTTT.